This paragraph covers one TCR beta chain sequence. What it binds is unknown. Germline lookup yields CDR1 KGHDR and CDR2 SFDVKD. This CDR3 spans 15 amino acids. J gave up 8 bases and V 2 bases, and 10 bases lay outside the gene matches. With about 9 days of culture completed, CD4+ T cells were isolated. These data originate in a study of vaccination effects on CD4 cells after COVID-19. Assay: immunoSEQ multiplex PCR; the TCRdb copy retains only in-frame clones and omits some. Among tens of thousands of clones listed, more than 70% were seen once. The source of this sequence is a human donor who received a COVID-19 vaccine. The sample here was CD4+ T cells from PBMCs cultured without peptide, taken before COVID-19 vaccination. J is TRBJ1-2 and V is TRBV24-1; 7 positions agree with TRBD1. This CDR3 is CATSDSRQGPRGYTF. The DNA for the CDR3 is TGTGCCACCAGTGATTCTCGACAGGGTCCAAGGGGCTACACCTTC.